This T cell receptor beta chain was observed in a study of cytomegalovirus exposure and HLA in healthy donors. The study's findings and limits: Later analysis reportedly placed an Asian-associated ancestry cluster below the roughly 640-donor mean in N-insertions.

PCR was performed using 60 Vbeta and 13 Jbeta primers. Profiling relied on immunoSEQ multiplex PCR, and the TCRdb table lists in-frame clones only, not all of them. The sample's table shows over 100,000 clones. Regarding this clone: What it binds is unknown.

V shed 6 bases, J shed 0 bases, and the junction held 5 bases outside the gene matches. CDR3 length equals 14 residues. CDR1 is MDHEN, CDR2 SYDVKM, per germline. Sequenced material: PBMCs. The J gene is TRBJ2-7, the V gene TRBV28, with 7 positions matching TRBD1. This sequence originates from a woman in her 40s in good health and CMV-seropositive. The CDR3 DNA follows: TGTGCCAGCAGGGGACAGAGATTCTCCTACGAGCAGTACTTC. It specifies CASRGQRFSYEQYF.